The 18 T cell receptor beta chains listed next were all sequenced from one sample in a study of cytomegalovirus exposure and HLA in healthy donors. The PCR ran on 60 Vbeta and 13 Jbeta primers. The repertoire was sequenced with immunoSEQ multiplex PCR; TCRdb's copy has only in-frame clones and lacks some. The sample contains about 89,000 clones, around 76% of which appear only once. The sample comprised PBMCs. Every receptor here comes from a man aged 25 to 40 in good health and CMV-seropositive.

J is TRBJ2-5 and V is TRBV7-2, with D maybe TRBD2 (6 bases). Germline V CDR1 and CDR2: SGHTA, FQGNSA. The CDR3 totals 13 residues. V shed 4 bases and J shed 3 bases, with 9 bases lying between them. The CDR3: CASSSGLEETQYF. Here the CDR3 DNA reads TGTGCCAGCAGCTCGGGACTCGAAGAGACCCAGTACTTC.

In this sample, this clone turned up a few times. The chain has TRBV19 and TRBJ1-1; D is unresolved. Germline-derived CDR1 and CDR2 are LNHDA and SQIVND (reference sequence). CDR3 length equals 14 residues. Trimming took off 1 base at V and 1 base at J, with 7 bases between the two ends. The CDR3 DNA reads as TGTGCCAGTAGTATAGGAAGAGGGAACACTGAAGCTTTCTTT. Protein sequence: CASSIGRGNTEAFF.

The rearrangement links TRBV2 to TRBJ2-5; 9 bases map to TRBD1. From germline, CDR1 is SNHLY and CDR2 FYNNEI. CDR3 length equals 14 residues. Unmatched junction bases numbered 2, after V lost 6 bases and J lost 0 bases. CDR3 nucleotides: TGTGCCAGCAGGAGGGACAGGGACCAAGAGACCCAGTACTTC. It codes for CASRRDRDQETQYF.

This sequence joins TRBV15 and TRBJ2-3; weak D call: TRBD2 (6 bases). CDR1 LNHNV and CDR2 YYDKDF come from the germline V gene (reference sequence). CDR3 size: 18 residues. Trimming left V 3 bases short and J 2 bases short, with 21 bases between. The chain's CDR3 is CATSRPKLAASLTDTQYF. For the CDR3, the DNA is TGTGCCACCAGCAGGCCAAAACTAGCCGCCTCTCTCACAGATACGCAGTATTTT.

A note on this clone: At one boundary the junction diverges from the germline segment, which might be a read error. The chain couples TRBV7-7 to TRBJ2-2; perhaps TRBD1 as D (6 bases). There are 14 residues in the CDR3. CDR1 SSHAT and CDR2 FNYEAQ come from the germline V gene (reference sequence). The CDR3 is CASSLARGTGELFF. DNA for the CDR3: TGTGCTAGCAGCTTAGCCAGGGGCACCGGGGAGCTGTTTTTT. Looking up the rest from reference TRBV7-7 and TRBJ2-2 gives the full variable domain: GAGVSQSPRYKVTKRGQDVTLRCDPISSHATLYWYQQALGQGPEFLTYFNYEAQPDKSGLPSDRFSAERPEGSISTLTIQRTEQRDSAMYRCASSLARGTGELFFGEGSRLTVL.

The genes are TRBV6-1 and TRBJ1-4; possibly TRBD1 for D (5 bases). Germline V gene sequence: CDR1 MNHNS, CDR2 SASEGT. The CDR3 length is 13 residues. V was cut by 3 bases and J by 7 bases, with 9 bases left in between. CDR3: CASSDGAVEKLFF. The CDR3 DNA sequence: TGTGCCAGCAGTGATGGGGCAGTTGAAAAACTGTTTTTT.

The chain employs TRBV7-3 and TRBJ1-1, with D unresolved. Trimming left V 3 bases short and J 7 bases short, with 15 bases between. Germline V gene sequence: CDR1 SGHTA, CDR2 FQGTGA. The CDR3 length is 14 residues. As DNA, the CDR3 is TGTGCCAGCAGCTTCGGTGGGCCAGGATATGAAGCTTTCTTT. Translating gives CASSFGGPGYEAFF.

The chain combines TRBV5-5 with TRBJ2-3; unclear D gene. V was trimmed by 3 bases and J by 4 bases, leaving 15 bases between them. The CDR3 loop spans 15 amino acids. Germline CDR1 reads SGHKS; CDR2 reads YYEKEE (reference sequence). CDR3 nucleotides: TGTGCCAGCAGCTACGGTGGTGGAGTAGCAGATACGCAGTATTTT. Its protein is CASSYGGGVADTQYF. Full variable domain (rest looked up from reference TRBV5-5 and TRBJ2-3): DAGVTQSPTHLIKTRGQQVTLRCSPISGHKSVSWYQQVLGQGPQFIFQYYEKEERGRGNFPDRFSARQFPNYSSELNVNALLLGDSALYLCASSYGGGVADTQYFGPGTRLTVL.

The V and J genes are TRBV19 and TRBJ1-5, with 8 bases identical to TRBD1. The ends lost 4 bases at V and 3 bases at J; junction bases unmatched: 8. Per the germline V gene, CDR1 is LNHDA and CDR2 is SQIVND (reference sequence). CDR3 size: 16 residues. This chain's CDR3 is CASSRTGGGINQPQHF. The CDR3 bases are TGTGCCAGTAGTAGAACAGGGGGAGGGATCAATCAGCCCCAGCATTTT.

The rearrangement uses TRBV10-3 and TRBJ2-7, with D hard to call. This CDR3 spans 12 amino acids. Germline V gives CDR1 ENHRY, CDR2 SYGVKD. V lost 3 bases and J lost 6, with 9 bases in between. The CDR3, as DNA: TGTGCCATCAGTGACTCGAACTCCGAGCAGTACTTC. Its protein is CAISDSNSEQYF.

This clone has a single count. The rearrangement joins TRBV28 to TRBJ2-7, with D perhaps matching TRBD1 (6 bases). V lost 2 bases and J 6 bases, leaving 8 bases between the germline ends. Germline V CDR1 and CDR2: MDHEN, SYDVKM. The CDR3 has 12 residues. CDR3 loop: CASSLGGGEQYF. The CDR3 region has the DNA TGTGCCAGCAGTTTAGGGGGCGGCGAGCAGTACTTC.

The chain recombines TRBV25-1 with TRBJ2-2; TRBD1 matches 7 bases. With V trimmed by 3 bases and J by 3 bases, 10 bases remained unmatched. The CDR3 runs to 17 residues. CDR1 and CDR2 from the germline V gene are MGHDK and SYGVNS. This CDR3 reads CASSDLRTGADTGELFF. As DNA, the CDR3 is TGTGCCAGCAGTGATCTGAGAACAGGGGCGGACACCGGGGAGCTGTTTTTT.

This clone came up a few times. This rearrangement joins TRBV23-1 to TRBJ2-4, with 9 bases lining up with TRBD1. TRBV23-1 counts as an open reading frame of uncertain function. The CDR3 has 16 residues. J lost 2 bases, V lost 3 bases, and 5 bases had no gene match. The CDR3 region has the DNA TGCGCCAGCAGTCAGACAGGGGGATGGACCAAAAACATTCAGTACTTC. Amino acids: CASSQTGGWTKNIQYF.

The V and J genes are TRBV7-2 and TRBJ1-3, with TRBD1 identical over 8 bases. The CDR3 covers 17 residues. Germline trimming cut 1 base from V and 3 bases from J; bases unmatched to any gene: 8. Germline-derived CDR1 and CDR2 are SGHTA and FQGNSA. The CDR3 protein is CASSLVSQGASGNTIYF. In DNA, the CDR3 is TGTGCCAGCAGCTTAGTGTCCCAGGGGGCAAGTGGAAACACCATATATTTT.

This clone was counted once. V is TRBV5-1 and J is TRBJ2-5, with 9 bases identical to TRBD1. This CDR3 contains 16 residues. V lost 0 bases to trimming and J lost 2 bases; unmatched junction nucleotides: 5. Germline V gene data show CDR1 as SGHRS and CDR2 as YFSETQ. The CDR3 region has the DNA TGCGCCAGCAGCTTGGGGGGACAGGGAGGGCAAGAGACCCAGTACTTC. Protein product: CASSLGGQGGQETQYF.

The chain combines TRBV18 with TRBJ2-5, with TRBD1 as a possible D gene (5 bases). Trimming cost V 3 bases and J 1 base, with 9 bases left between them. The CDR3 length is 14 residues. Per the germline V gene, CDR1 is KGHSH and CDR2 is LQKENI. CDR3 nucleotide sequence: TGTGCCAGCTCACCTAAGGGGTCCCAAGAGACCCAGTACTTC. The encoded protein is CASSPKGSQETQYF.

CDR3 residues: CASSSRTGRETQYF. The CDR3 DNA reads TGTGCCAGCAGTTCCCGGACAGGGCGGGAGACCCAGTACTTC. The chain uses TRBV6-5 and TRBJ2-5, with 8 nucleotides matching TRBD1. The CDR3 has 14 amino acids. J gave up 5 bases and V 4 bases, and 6 bases lay outside the gene matches. CDR1 is MNHEY and CDR2 is SVGAGI in the germline V gene.

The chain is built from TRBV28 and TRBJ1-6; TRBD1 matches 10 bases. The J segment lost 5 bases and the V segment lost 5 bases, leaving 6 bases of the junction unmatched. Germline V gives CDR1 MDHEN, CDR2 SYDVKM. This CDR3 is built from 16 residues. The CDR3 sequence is CASSTPGQGNNSPLHF. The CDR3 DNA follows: TGTGCCAGCAGTACCCCGGGACAGGGGAATAATTCACCCCTCCACTTT.